Listed here are 14 T cell receptor beta chains from one sample, sequenced in a study of technical replicates of blood from four donors. The assay was immunoSEQ multiplex PCR, and TCRdb's table has in-frame clones only and misses some. The sample has about 60,000 clones; 87% are singletons. The sequencing sample was made of PBMCs. These receptors originate from a human donor in good health. Some clones in this sample may be carry-over from other donors' samples.

V is TRBV7-9 and J is TRBJ1-3; D is possibly TRBD1 (5 bases). V was shortened by 2 bases and J by 4 bases, with 9 bases between the two germline ends. The CDR3 has 14 amino acids. The V gene's germline CDR1 is SEHNR and CDR2 FQNEAQ (reference sequence). CDR3 bases: TGTGCCAGCAGCTTACGGACATCCGGAAACACCATATATTTT. This codes for CASSLRTSGNTIYF.

The chain joins TRBV15 to TRBJ2-5; 12 nucleotides agree with TRBD2. The CDR3 is made up of 16 amino acids. Trimming cost V 1 base and J 5 bases; bases outside gene matches: 5. Germline values: CDR1 LNHNV, CDR2 YYDKDF (reference sequence). CDR3 nucleotide sequence: TGTGCCACCAGCAGAGCCGGGACTAGCGGGTTGGAGACCCAGTACTTC. It specifies CATSRAGTSGLETQYF. Using reference TRBV15 and TRBJ2-5 for the parts outside the CDR3, the full variable domain is DAMVIQNPRYQVTQFGKPVTLSCSQTLNHNVMYWYQQKSSQAPKLLFHYYDKDFNNEADTPDNFQSRRPNTSFCFLDIRSPGLGDTAMYLCATSRAGTSGLETQYFGPGTRLLVL.

With respect to this clone: At the DNA level, this CDR3 is encoded by other sequences in the same sample as well. The chain combines TRBV7-2 with TRBJ2-3; D is perhaps TRBD2 (5 bases). CDR1 SGHTA and CDR2 FQGNSA come from the germline V gene. Trimming took 6 bases from V and 0 from J, leaving 13 bases between them. The CDR3 is made up of 15 amino acids. The CDR3 spells CASSRTGPSTDTQYF. The DNA for the CDR3 is TGTGCCAGCAGTCGGACTGGGCCTAGCACAGATACGCAGTATTTT. The complete variable domain, with remaining parts taken from reference TRBV7-2 and TRBJ2-3, reads GAGVSQSPSNKVTEKGKDVELRCDPISGHTALYWYRQSLGQGLEFLIYFQGNSAPDKSGLPSDRFSAERTGGSVSTLTIQRTQQEDSAVYLCASSRTGPSTDTQYFGPGTRLTVL.

This clone came up once. This CDR3 is CASTPGLVPYNEQFF. The CDR3 nucleotides are TGTGCCAGCACCCCCGGACTAGTACCTTACAATGAGCAGTTCTTC. The genes are TRBV5-4 and TRBJ2-1, with TRBD2 matching over 7 bases. Germline V gene lookup returns CDR1 SGHNT and CDR2 YYREEE (reference sequence). The CDR3 is 15 residues long. V lost 6 bases to trimming and J lost 4 bases; unmatched junction nucleotides: 10.

V usage is TRBV9 and J usage is TRBJ2-3; 10 positions match TRBD2. The CDR3 is 15 amino acids. The V gene's germline CDR1 is SGDLS and CDR2 YYNGEE. V gave up 2 bases and J gave up 5 bases; unmatched junction bases: 5. This CDR3 is CASSVTSGLRDTQYF. CDR3 bases: TGTGCCAGCAGCGTGACTAGCGGGCTTAGAGATACGCAGTATTTT. Full variable domain (outside the CDR3, taken from reference TRBV9 and TRBJ2-3): DSGVTQTPKHLITATGQRVTLRCSPRSGDLSVYWYQQSLDQGLQFLIQYYNGEERAKGNILERFSAQQFPDLHSELNLSSLELGDSALYFCASSVTSGLRDTQYFGPGTRLTVL.

The chain has TRBV6-6 and TRBJ1-5, with TRBD1 as a possible D gene (6 bases). Germline CDR1 reads MNHNY; CDR2 reads SVGAGI (reference sequence). This CDR3 has 13 amino acids. V lost 3 bases, J lost 4 bases, and 7 bases lay in between. The CDR3 loop reads CASSYTGNQPQHF. CDR3 coding DNA: TGTGCCAGCAGTTATACAGGGAATCAGCCCCAGCATTTT.

The chain recombines TRBV5-4 with TRBJ2-7; 10 nucleotides line up with TRBD2. V gave up 4 bases and J gave up 4 bases; unmatched junction bases: 11. The CDR3 spans 16 residues. Germline V gene sequence: CDR1 SGHNT, CDR2 YYREEE (reference sequence). The CDR3 DNA reads as TGTGCCAGCAGCACTAACTTAGCGGGAGGTTGGTACGAGCAGTACTTC. Its translation: CASSTNLAGGWYEQYF.

Written as DNA, the CDR3 is TGTGCCTGGGTGAAAAACAGGGATAATTCACCCCTCCACTTT. It specifies CAWVKNRDNSPLHF. The V and J genes are TRBV30 and TRBJ1-6; tentative D call: TRBD1 (6 bases). The CDR3 has 14 residues. CDR1 and CDR2 (germline): GTSNPN, SVGIG (reference sequence). V gave up 5 bases and J gave up 5 bases, with 13 bases separating them.

The chain links TRBV25-1 to TRBJ1-5, with a possible D match to TRBD1 (5 bases). The ends were cut back, 4 bases at V and 0 bases at J, with 16 bases in the middle. The CDR3 spans 17 residues. Germline values: CDR1 MGHDK, CDR2 SYGVNS. DNA for the CDR3: TGTGCCAGCAGTGCGAATGGAGGGGAAGATAGCAATCAGCCCCAGCATTTT. Translating gives CASSANGGEDSNQPQHF.

The chain is built from TRBV27 and TRBJ2-7; 12 bases fit TRBD1. The CDR3 is 12 residues long. J was trimmed by 6 bases and V by 8 bases; bases with no gene match: 2. CDR1 MNHEY and CDR2 SMNVEV come from the germline V gene (reference sequence). DNA for the CDR3: TGTGCCAGCGGGACAGGGGGCGGCGAGCAGTACTTC. The encoded protein is CASGTGGGEQYF.

CDR3 protein: CASSPVEGGSYEQYF. CDR3 bases: TGTGCCAGCAGCCCGGTGGAGGGGGGGTCCTACGAGCAGTACTTC. J is TRBJ2-7 and V is TRBV6-5, with D possibly being TRBD2 (7 bases). Trimming left V 6 bases short and J 1 base short, with 16 bases between. Germline V CDR1 and CDR2: MNHEY, SVGAGI. This CDR3 comprises 15 residues.

This clone was seen more than once but under ten times. The genes are TRBV2 and TRBJ2-1, with 7 nucleotides matching TRBD2. The V segment lost 8 bases and the J segment 2 bases; nucleotides outside the gene matches: 6. The CDR3 runs 14 residues. In germline, CDR1 is SNHLY, CDR2 FYNNEI. The CDR3: CASEAGVTYNEQFF. The CDR3 nucleotides are TGTGCCAGCGAGGCGGGGGTGACCTACAATGAGCAGTTCTTC.

V and J are TRBV7-2 and TRBJ1-2, with 12 nucleotides matching TRBD1. Trimming removed 3 bases from V and 7 bases from J; junction bases left unmatched: 3. This CDR3 has 14 amino acids. Germline V gene sequence: CDR1 SGHTA, CDR2 FQGNSA. This chain's CDR3 is CASSLGQGALGYTF. The CDR3 bases are TGTGCCAGCAGCTTGGGACAGGGGGCCCTTGGCTACACCTTC.

This rearrangement joins TRBV5-1 to TRBJ1-3; weak D call: TRBD1 (5 bases). Germline V gene data show CDR1 as SGHRS and CDR2 as YFSETQ. Trimming removed 0 bases from V and 4 bases from J, with 11 bases in between. The CDR3 has 15 amino acids. In DNA, the CDR3 is TGCGCCAGCAGCTTGGATTGGGGGGTCGGAAACACCATATATTTT. Residues: CASSLDWGVGNTIYF.